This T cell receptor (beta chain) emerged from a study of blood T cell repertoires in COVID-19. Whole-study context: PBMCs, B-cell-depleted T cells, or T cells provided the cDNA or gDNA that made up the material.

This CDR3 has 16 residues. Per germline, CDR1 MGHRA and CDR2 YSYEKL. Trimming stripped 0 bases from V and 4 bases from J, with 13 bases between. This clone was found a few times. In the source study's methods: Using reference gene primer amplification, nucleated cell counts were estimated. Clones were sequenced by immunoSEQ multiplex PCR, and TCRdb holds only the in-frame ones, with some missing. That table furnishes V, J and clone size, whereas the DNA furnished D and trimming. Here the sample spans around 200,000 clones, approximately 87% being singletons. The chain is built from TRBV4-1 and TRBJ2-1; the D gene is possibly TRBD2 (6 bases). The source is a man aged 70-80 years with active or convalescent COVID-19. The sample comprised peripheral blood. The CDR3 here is CASSQDSLAHYNEQFF. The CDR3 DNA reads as TGCGCCAGCAGCCAAGATAGTCTAGCGCATTACAATGAGCAGTTCTTC.